This TCR beta chain originates from a study of T cell responses to AZD1222 COVID-19 vaccine. Produced via immunoSEQ multiplex PCR; TCRdb's table is partial and in-frame only. There are 110,000 to 150,000 clones in the sample; 90% to 95% occur only once, and around 12% lies in the top ten. A word on this clone: What it binds is unknown.

Findings and caveats of the study: Breadth and depth of Spike-specific TCRs rose after two AZD1222 doses. The reported proportion of spike-specific TCRs targeting unmutated variant regions was nearly half. Clonal diversity may have been underestimated in mostly white British donors. It was only a handful of AZD1222 recipients who were seropositive at baseline.

V trimming: 6 bases; J trimming: 3 bases; junction bases outside the gene matches: 4. The CDR3 covers 14 residues. Germline V CDR1 and CDR2: MGHDK, SYGVNS. Sequencing was performed on peripheral blood, taken after recovery from COVID-19. The rearrangement uses TRBV25-1 and TRBJ2-2, with TRBD1 matching over 7 bases. The clonotype originates from an adult who had recovered from COVID-19. This CDR3 reads CASRSDRDTGELFF. The DNA of the CDR3 is TGTGCCAGCAGATCTGACAGGGACACCGGGGAGCTGTTTTTT.